These 30 T cell receptor beta chains share one sample of origin, sequenced in a study of beta chain features in type 1 diabetes. Overall study results and limits: All four CD4+ subsets from Type 1 diabetes patients carried moderately but significantly shorter TCRB CDR3s.

Their antigen targets remain unknown. What was sequenced were expressed TCRB transcripts, since all of the isolated RNA had been reverse transcribed. Assay used: immunoSEQ multiplex PCR; TCRdb lists only in-frame clones, some missing. The data contain roughly 100,000 clones, under 30% of them seen just once; the ten biggest clones take up roughly 0.5%. Source material: central memory CD4+ T cells from blood. Receptors were obtained from a young woman with type 1 diabetes.

This clone was observed a few times. The CDR3 spells CASKTSSSGSSEHVETQYF. In DNA, the CDR3 is TGTGCCAGCAAAACCTCTTCTAGCGGGAGTAGTGAACACGTGGAGACCCAGTACTTC. The chain couples TRBV28 to TRBJ2-5, with 10 positions matching TRBD2. This CDR3 is 19 amino acids long. Trimming at V came to 7 bases and at J to 5 bases, leaving 22 bases not matched to a gene. Germline CDR1 and CDR2: MDHEN and SYDVKM.

This clone was recorded a few times. CDR3 region: CASSPGTDYDGYTF. CDR3 bases: TGCGCCAGCAGCCCCGGGACAGACTACGATGGCTACACCTTC. J is TRBJ1-2 and V is TRBV5-1; TRBD1 aligns across 7 bases. The J segment lost 6 bases and the V segment lost 4 bases, leaving 9 bases of the junction unmatched. Germline values: CDR1 SGHRS, CDR2 YFSETQ. This CDR3 contains 14 residues.

There are a few counts of this clone. The rearrangement uses TRBV5-1 and TRBJ2-3; D is undetermined. V lost 0 bases to trimming and J lost 3 bases, with 8 bases between them. CDR1 is SGHRS, CDR2 YFSETQ, per germline. The CDR3 loop spans 14 amino acids. CDR3 DNA: TGCGCCAGCAGCTTGGCTCAGACTACAGATACGCAGTATTTT. It encodes CASSLAQTTDTQYF.

This clone was counted between two and nine times. The rearrangement uses TRBV29-1 and TRBJ2-5; TRBD2 aligns across 7 bases. The ends lost 5 bases at V and 2 bases at J; junction bases unmatched: 11. The CDR3 spans 15 residues. Germline V gene sequence: CDR1 SQVTM, CDR2 ANQGSEA. The CDR3 sequence: CSVPSWEGPQETQYF. Here the CDR3 DNA reads TGCAGCGTTCCGTCGTGGGAGGGCCCTCAAGAGACCCAGTACTTC.

This clone has a single count. The chain recombines TRBV28 with TRBJ2-3, with TRBD2 identical over 8 bases. CDR3 length equals 17 residues. The V segment lost 2 bases and the J segment 4 bases; nucleotides outside the gene matches: 11. Germline V CDR1 and CDR2: MDHEN, SYDVKM. The CDR3: CASSLIGQEAGADTQYF. CDR3 coding DNA: TGTGCCAGCAGTTTAATCGGTCAGGAAGCGGGGGCAGATACGCAGTATTTT. Filled out from reference TRBV28 and TRBJ2-3, the complete variable domain reads DVKVTQSSRYLVKRTGEKVFLECVQDMDHENMFWYRQDPGLGLRLIYFSYDVKMKEKGDIPEGYSVSREKKERFSLILESASTNQTSMYLCASSLIGQEAGADTQYFGPGTRLTVL.

CDR3 nucleotide sequence: TGTGCCAGCAGCCGGACAGGGGGCAACGAGCAGTACTTC. Amino acid sequence: CASSRTGGNEQYF. The chain couples TRBV16 to TRBJ2-7, with TRBD1 matching 11 bases. The CDR3 is made up of 13 amino acids. The germline CDR1 and CDR2 sequences are KGHSY and FQNENV. J was trimmed by 5 bases and V by 4 bases; bases with no gene match: 1. Full variable domain (remainder filled in from reference TRBV16 and TRBJ2-7): GEEVAQTPKHLVRGEGQKAKLYCAPIKGHSYVFWYQQVLKNEFKFLISFQNENVFDETGMPKERFSAKCLPNSPCSLEIQATKLEDSAVYFCASSRTGGNEQYFGPGTRLTVT.

The rearrangement links TRBV6-5 to TRBJ2-3; 7 nucleotides align to TRBD1. The junction had 10 bases not matched to a gene; V was cut back by 2 bases and J by 8 bases. CDR1 MNHEY and CDR2 SVGAGI come from the germline V gene. The CDR3 is made up of 15 amino acids. The CDR3: CASSYGNRGQSTQYF. The CDR3 DNA reads TGTGCCAGCAGTTACGGCAATAGGGGGCAGAGTACGCAGTATTTT.

The V call is TRBV19, the J call TRBJ1-1; D is possibly TRBD1 (5 bases). V was trimmed by 6 bases and J by 0 bases, leaving 14 bases between them. This CDR3 comprises 15 residues. Germline CDR1 is LNHDA and CDR2 is SQIVND (reference sequence). For the CDR3, the DNA is TGTGCCAGTAGAAGGGGCGAAAACCTGAACACTGAAGCTTTCTTT. The encoded protein is CASRRGENLNTEAFF.

This clone was counted only a few times. The chain carries TRBV11-2 and TRBJ2-2, with 7 positions matching TRBD2. V was clipped by 1 base and J by 6 bases; unmatched bases: 2. This CDR3 comprises 14 residues. Germline CDR1 SGHAT, CDR2 FQNNGV. The CDR3 is CASSLGEGSGELFF. The CDR3 coding sequence is TGTGCCAGCAGCTTAGGGGAGGGATCCGGGGAGCTGTTTTTT.

This clone was observed a few times. The chain is built from TRBV6-5 and TRBJ2-1, with TRBD2 as a possible D gene (5 bases). V was shortened by 0 bases and J by 5 bases, with 8 bases between the two germline ends. Germline CDR1 and CDR2: MNHEY and SVGAGI. This CDR3 spans 14 amino acids. The CDR3 protein is CASSYSRRDNEQFF. The CDR3 DNA is TGTGCCAGCAGTTACTCGCGGCGGGACAATGAGCAGTTCTTC.

Only a few counts were recorded for this clone. The V call is TRBV10-2, the J call TRBJ2-7; 8 nucleotides agree with TRBD2. The CDR3 has 13 residues. V lost 10 bases and J lost 6; bases outside the gene matches: 11. Germline CDR1 reads WSHSY; CDR2 reads SAAADI. The CDR3 protein is CANRDGRVGEQYF. For the CDR3, the DNA is TGCGCCAACCGGGACGGGAGGGTTGGCGAGCAGTACTTC.

This clone came up a few times. The V call is TRBV28, the J call TRBJ2-7; maybe TRBD1 (5 bases). V lost 6 bases, J lost 3 bases, and 15 bases lay in between. The CDR3 runs to 14 residues. Per germline, CDR1 MDHEN and CDR2 SYDVKM. The CDR3 DNA reads TGTGCCAGCAGACTCGACTCTCAGGGCTACGAGCAGTACTTC. It is translated as CASRLDSQGYEQYF. Variable domain in full (rest from reference TRBV28 and TRBJ2-7): DVKVTQSSRYLVKRTGEKVFLECVQDMDHENMFWYRQDPGLGLRLIYFSYDVKMKEKGDIPEGYSVSREKKERFSLILESASTNQTSMYLCASRLDSQGYEQYFGPGTRLTVT.

This clone was observed a few times. The CDR3 nucleotides read TGTGCCAGCAGCTCCAGGGTCGGCAATCAGCCCCAGCATTTT. Protein: CASSSRVGNQPQHF. This chain connects TRBV7-2 to TRBJ1-5; the D gene is possibly TRBD1 (5 bases). From germline, CDR1 is SGHTA and CDR2 FQGNSA. The CDR3 totals 14 residues. The germline V and J ends were trimmed by 4 bases and 2 bases, with 9 bases remaining between them.

This clone was detected a few times. The genes are TRBV30 and TRBJ2-1; no clear D gene. Germline CDR1 is GTSNPN and CDR2 is SVGIG (reference sequence). V was cut by 4 bases and J by 6 bases, with 10 bases left in between. The CDR3 runs 12 residues. As DNA, the CDR3 is TGTGCCTGGACCCTGACTGGCAATGAGCAGTTCTTC. Translation: CAWTLTGNEQFF.

The J gene is TRBJ2-5, the V gene TRBV7-2; TRBD1 aligns across 7 bases. The germline V gene encodes CDR1 SGHTA and CDR2 FQGNSA. V trimming: 5 bases; J trimming: 9 bases; junction bases outside the gene matches: 12. The CDR3 extends over 14 amino acids. The CDR3 sequence: CASSPTGVRLAQYF. CDR3 bases: TGTGCCAGCAGCCCAACAGGGGTCAGATTGGCCCAGTACTTC. Variable domain in full (rest from reference TRBV7-2 and TRBJ2-5): GAGVSQSPSNKVTEKGKDVELRCDPISGHTALYWYRQSLGQGLEFLIYFQGNSAPDKSGLPSDRFSAERTGGSVSTLTIQRTQQEDSAVYLCASSPTGVRLAQYFGPGTRLLVL.

This clone showed up just a few times. The chain combines TRBV2 with TRBJ1-5; 9 positions match TRBD1. The CDR3 spans 13 residues. Germline CDR1 is SNHLY and CDR2 is FYNNEI. With V trimmed by 6 bases and J by 5 bases, 2 bases remained unmatched. The CDR3 region is CASRRTGDQPQHF. The CDR3 DNA reads as TGTGCCAGCAGACGGACAGGGGATCAGCCCCAGCATTTT. The whole variable domain, remainder taken from reference TRBV2 and TRBJ1-5, is EPEVTQTPSHQVTQMGQEVILRCVPISNHLYFYWYRQILGQKVEFLVSFYNNEISEKSEIFDDQFSVERPDGSNFTLKIRSTKLEDSAMYFCASRRTGDQPQHFGDGTRLSIL.

This clone was observed a few times. V gene TRBV4-1 combines with J gene TRBJ2-2; TRBD1 agrees at 9 bases. Germline V lookup: CDR1 MGHRA, CDR2 YSYEKL. The CDR3 length is 17 residues. The ends lost 4 bases at V and 4 bases at J; junction bases unmatched: 10. CDR3 region: CASSRSTGGVLTGELFF. CDR3 DNA sequence: TGCGCCAGCAGCCGCTCGACAGGGGGGGTTCTCACCGGGGAGCTGTTTTTT.

The chain uses TRBV18 and TRBJ2-1; 10 bases are a match to TRBD2. J was trimmed by 10 bases and V by 5 bases; bases with no gene match: 2. There are 12 residues in the CDR3. CDR1 KGHSH and CDR2 LQKENI come from the germline V gene. CDR3 loop: CASSGTSEEQFF. DNA for the CDR3: TGTGCCAGCTCAGGGACTAGCGAAGAGCAGTTCTTC.

This chain uses TRBV18 with TRBJ2-7; 10 bases line up with TRBD2. CDR3 length: 15 residues. J gave up 0 bases and V 3 bases, and 2 bases lay outside the gene matches. The germline V gene has CDR1 KGHSH and CDR2 LQKENI. As DNA, the CDR3 is TGTGCCAGCTCACCGGGGACTAGCGCCTCCTACGAGCAGTACTTC. Translation: CASSPGTSASYEQYF.

This clone was counted only a few times. The J gene is TRBJ1-2, the V gene TRBV5-1; possibly TRBD1 for D (6 bases). CDR1 SGHRS and CDR2 YFSETQ come from the germline V gene. The V end was cut by 4 bases, the J end by 5 bases, with 24 bases between. The CDR3 is made up of 17 amino acids. CDR3 sequence: CASSPGGPGEFVYGYTF. The DNA for the CDR3 is TGCGCCAGCAGCCCGGGGGGGCCAGGGGAGTTCGTATATGGCTACACCTTC.

This sequence joins TRBV6-1 and TRBJ2-2; TRBD1 matches at 8 bases. V lost 5 bases and J lost 0; bases outside the gene matches: 2. The CDR3 sequence is 15 residues long. Germline-derived CDR1 and CDR2 are MNHNS and SASEGT. This CDR3 is CASSRQGTNTGELFF. The CDR3 DNA reads as TGTGCCAGCAGTCGACAGGGGACGAACACCGGGGAGCTGTTTTTT.

This clone showed up just once. The chain combines TRBV2 with TRBJ2-1; 8 positions match TRBD2. The germline V gene has CDR1 SNHLY and CDR2 FYNNEI. The CDR3 runs 14 residues. V trimming: 10 bases; J trimming: 5 bases; junction bases outside the gene matches: 10. The CDR3 region has the DNA TGTGCCACCTCGAGACTAGCGAGTCACAATGAGCAGTTCTTC. As protein: CATSRLASHNEQFF.

The chain has TRBV25-1 and TRBJ2-1; 10 nucleotides line up with TRBD2. Losses at the gene ends were 5 bases for V and 6 bases for J; bases not matched to a gene: 10. CDR1 and CDR2 from the germline V gene are MGHDK and SYGVNS. CDR3 length equals 16 residues. CDR3 in amino acids: CASSSRRSGRANEQFF. CDR3 nucleotide sequence: TGTGCCAGCAGTTCCCGGCGGAGCGGGAGGGCCAATGAGCAGTTCTTC. Variable domain in full (rest from reference TRBV25-1 and TRBJ2-1): EADIYQTPRYLVIGTGKKITLECSQTMGHDKMYWYQQDPGMELHLIHYSYGVNSTEKGDLSSESTVSRIRTEHFPLTLESARPSHTSQYLCASSSRRSGRANEQFFGPGTRLTVL.

The chain carries TRBV5-1 and TRBJ2-1, with 11 bases fitting TRBD1. J was trimmed by 5 bases and V by 1 base; bases with no gene match: 5. This CDR3 is 16 amino acids long. CDR1 is SGHRS and CDR2 is YFSETQ in the germline V gene. CDR3 protein: CASSLTGQGVNNEQFF. The CDR3 DNA is TGCGCCAGCAGCTTGACGGGACAGGGGGTCAACAATGAGCAGTTCTTC.

This clone was found a few times. The V and J genes are TRBV5-1 and TRBJ2-5; D might be TRBD2 (7 bases). The CDR3 runs to 14 residues. CDR1 and CDR2 (germline): SGHRS, YFSETQ. The V and J ends lost 0 bases and 5 bases respectively, with 11 bases between them. The CDR3 is CASSLEGGGETQYF. CDR3 nucleotide sequence: TGCGCCAGCAGCTTGGAAGGCGGGGGCGAGACCCAGTACTTC.

The genes are TRBV2 and TRBJ2-1; 11 bases are a match to TRBD2. V shed 7 bases, J shed 9 bases, and the junction held 5 bases outside the gene matches. The CDR3 loop spans 13 amino acids. Per germline, CDR1 SNHLY and CDR2 FYNNEI. The CDR3 reads CASIRLAGSEQFF. CDR3 DNA: TGTGCCAGCATTAGACTAGCGGGGAGTGAGCAGTTCTTC.

This clone was found a few times. The chain couples TRBV11-1 to TRBJ2-7, with TRBD1 identical over 7 bases. V was clipped by 3 bases and J by 3 bases; unmatched bases: 5. CDR1 SGHAT and CDR2 FQDESV come from the germline V gene (reference sequence). The CDR3 totals 14 residues. CDR3 amino acids: CASSFRTGSYEQYF. The CDR3, as DNA: TGTGCCAGCAGCTTCCGGACAGGCAGCTACGAGCAGTACTTC. The entire variable domain, with the rest obtained from reference TRBV11-1 and TRBJ2-7, is as follows: EAEVAQSPRYKITEKSQAVAFWCDPISGHATLYWYRQILGQGPELLVQFQDESVVDDSQLPKDRFSAERLKGVDSTLKIQPAELGDSAMYLCASSFRTGSYEQYFGPGTRLTVT.

This clone was detected a few times. The chain carries TRBV29-1 and TRBJ1-2; 8 nucleotides line up with TRBD1. The trim removed 7 bases at V and 4 bases at J, leaving 11 bases unmatched. The CDR3 has 14 residues. Germline V lookup: CDR1 SQVTM, CDR2 ANQGSEA. CDR3 sequence reads: CSAGGGQGGYGYTF. The CDR3 DNA follows: TGCAGCGCCGGTGGCGGACAGGGCGGCTATGGCTACACCTTC.

The chain is built from TRBV18 and TRBJ2-2; D unresolved. The V end lost 3 bases, the J end lost 1 base, and 6 bases lay between the germline ends. CDR1 and CDR2 (germline): KGHSH, LQKENI. The CDR3 has 14 amino acids. The CDR3: CASSPSQNTGELFF. CDR3 in DNA: TGTGCCAGCTCACCGAGCCAGAACACCGGGGAGCTGTTTTTT.

This clone was observed a handful of times. The gene calls are TRBV7-2 and TRBJ1-4, with 10 bases fitting TRBD1. CDR3 length: 15 residues. V was pared by 5 bases and J by 3 bases, with 3 bases of the junction left unmatched. The germline V gene encodes CDR1 SGHTA and CDR2 FQGNSA. The CDR3 region has the DNA TGTGCCAGCAGCATTGACAGGGGGCCTAATGAAAAACTGTTTTTT. Translation gives CASSIDRGPNEKLFF.